The next 32 T cell receptor beta chains were all read from a single sample in a study of blood T cell repertoires in COVID-19. Some clones are missing from TCRdb's copy, which holds only in-frame ones; the method was immunoSEQ multiplex PCR. Of 60,000 to 85,000 clones in the sample, about four fifths were seen once. Sequenced sample: peripheral blood. The receptors here all came from a man between 65 and 80 years old with acute or convalescent COVID-19.

The rearrangement uses TRBV19 and TRBJ1-1, with 7 positions matching TRBD1. The germline CDR1 and CDR2 sequences are LNHDA and SQIVND (reference sequence). This CDR3 has 15 amino acids. Trimming took 3 bases from V and 1 from J; bases not matched to a gene: 5. This CDR3 is CASSIYRGGNTEAFF. Written as DNA, the CDR3 is TGTGCCAGTAGTATCTACAGGGGAGGGAACACTGAAGCTTTCTTT.

In this sample, this clone turned up a few times. V gene TRBV24-1 combines with J gene TRBJ1-2; the match to TRBD1 covers 9 bases. This CDR3 is built from 15 residues. CDR1 and CDR2 from the germline V gene are KGHDR and SFDVKD. With 6 bases clipped from V and 3 bases from J, the junction kept 7 bases outside the gene matches. The CDR3 bases are TGTGCCACCAGTAAAAATAGGACAGGGGACTATGGCTACACCTTC. Residues: CATSKNRTGDYGYTF.

The rearrangement uses TRBV19 and TRBJ1-5; possibly TRBD1 for D (6 bases). The CDR3 runs 17 residues. Trimming left V 7 bases short and J 4 bases short, with 23 bases between. Germline assignment: CDR1 LNHDA and CDR2 SQIVND (reference sequence). CDR3 sequence reads: CASTRASGTPSNQPQHF. CDR3 coding DNA: TGTGCCAGTACTCGGGCCAGCGGGACACCGTCAAATCAGCCCCAGCATTTT.

The rearrangement uses TRBV6-5 and TRBJ2-7; TRBD2 aligns across 7 bases. The J segment lost 4 bases and the V segment lost 6 bases, leaving 9 bases of the junction unmatched. The length of the CDR3 is 14 residues. Germline CDR1 and CDR2: MNHEY and SVGAGI. DNA for the CDR3: TGTGCCAGCAGAAGACTGGCGGGGGAGTACGAGCAGTACTTC. Its translation is CASRRLAGEYEQYF.

CDR3 sequence reads: CASSTDIGPDTQYF. The DNA for the CDR3 is TGTGCCAGTAGTACGGACATCGGACCAGATACGCAGTATTTT. The chain combines TRBV19 with TRBJ2-3; weak D call: TRBD1 (5 bases). The CDR3 loop spans 14 amino acids. In germline, CDR1 is LNHDA, CDR2 SQIVND (reference sequence). Trimming shortened V by 4 bases and J by 4 bases, and 12 bases separated the two germline ends. Full variable domain (missing parts from reference TRBV19 and TRBJ2-3): DGGITQSPKYLFRKEGQNVTLSCEQNLNHDAMYWYRQDPGQGLRLIYYSQIVNDFQKGDIAEGYSVSREKKESFPLTVTSAQKNPTAFYLCASSTDIGPDTQYFGPGTRLTVL.

The chain links TRBV4-2 to TRBJ2-3; D may be TRBD2 (5 bases). The CDR3 is 16 residues long. V lost 2 bases and J 3 bases, leaving 15 bases between the germline ends. Per germline, CDR1 LGHNA and CDR2 YNFKEQ. The CDR3 loop reads CASSQMSLSGTDTQYF. The CDR3 region has the DNA TGTGCCAGCAGCCAAATGAGCCTCTCGGGGACAGATACGCAGTATTTT.

This clone appeared a few times. The J gene is TRBJ2-1, the V gene TRBV25-1; 7 positions match TRBD2. Trimming at V came to 7 bases and at J to 0 bases, leaving 6 bases not matched to a gene. Germline V gene data show CDR1 as MGHDK and CDR2 as SYGVNS. The CDR3 consists of 15 residues. CDR3 sequence: CASIPGGLSYNEQFF. In DNA, the CDR3 is TGTGCCAGCATCCCGGGAGGCCTCTCCTACAATGAGCAGTTCTTC. The full variable domain, completed using reference TRBV25-1 and TRBJ2-1, is EADIYQTPRYLVIGTGKKITLECSQTMGHDKMYWYQQDPGMELHLIHYSYGVNSTEKGDLSSESTVSRIRTEHFPLTLESARPSHTSQYLCASIPGGLSYNEQFFGPGTRLTVL.

The genes are TRBV6-5 and TRBJ1-5; 9 bases align to TRBD1. The CDR3 is made up of 15 amino acids. CDR1 is MNHEY and CDR2 is SVGAGI in the germline V gene. V was clipped by 6 bases and J by 3 bases; unmatched bases: 6. This chain's CDR3 is CASSPGQGFNQPQHF. The CDR3 DNA is TGTGCCAGCAGCCCGGGACAGGGATTCAATCAGCCCCAGCATTTT.

The rearrangement links TRBV2 to TRBJ2-1; 7 bases align to TRBD2. This CDR3 is 16 amino acids long. Trimming cost V 2 bases and J 2 bases; bases outside gene matches: 6. Germline CDR1 SNHLY, CDR2 FYNNEI. The CDR3 DNA follows: TGTGCCAGCAGTGAACCCCCTAGCGGAACCTACAATGAGCAGTTCTTC. It codes for CASSEPPSGTYNEQFF.

The chain uses TRBV28 and TRBJ2-1; the D is unclear. Deletions cut 2 bases from V and 13 bases from J, with 12 bases between. In germline, CDR1 is MDHEN, CDR2 SYDVKM. This CDR3 region has 12 residues. DNA of the CDR3: TGTGCCAGCAGTTTACGGTCAGGTGGACAGTTCTTC. Residues: CASSLRSGGQFF.

J is TRBJ1-1 and V is TRBV2; 7 positions match TRBD1. CDR3 length equals 15 residues. CDR1 is SNHLY and CDR2 is FYNNEI in the germline V gene. Trimming cost V 1 base and J 1 base; bases outside gene matches: 3. DNA of the CDR3: TGTGCCAGCAGTGAAGAGGGGGCTGGGAACACTGAAGCTTTCTTT. Translating it yields CASSEEGAGNTEAFF. The full variable domain, with the rest looked up from reference TRBV2 and TRBJ1-1, is EPEVTQTPSHQVTQMGQEVILRCVPISNHLYFYWYRQILGQKVEFLVSFYNNEISEKSEIFDDQFSVERPDGSNFTLKIRSTKLEDSAMYFCASSEEGAGNTEAFFGQGTRLTVV.

The chain couples TRBV10-1 to TRBJ2-7, with TRBD1 matching over 10 bases. V trimming: 2 bases; J trimming: 3 bases; junction bases outside the gene matches: 7. The CDR3 has 16 residues. The germline V gene has CDR1 WNHNN and CDR2 SYGVQD (reference sequence). Written as DNA, the CDR3 is TGCGCCAGCAGTGAGCGTGGGACAGGGGCCTTCTACGAGCAGTACTTC. Its translation: CASSERGTGAFYEQYF.

The J gene is TRBJ2-7, the V gene TRBV27, with D perhaps TRBD1 (5 bases). This CDR3 region has 14 residues. Germline assignment: CDR1 MNHEY and CDR2 SMNVEV (reference sequence). V was cut by 2 bases and J by 3 bases, with 11 bases left in between. CDR3 bases: TGTGCCAGCAGTTTACAGGGTGGAAACTACGAGCAGTACTTC. This gives the protein CASSLQGGNYEQYF.

The V call is TRBV18, the J call TRBJ2-7; D unclear. Germline V gene data show CDR1 as KGHSH and CDR2 as LQKENI. The CDR3 totals 12 residues. V lost 3 bases to trimming and J lost 7 bases, with 10 bases between them. CDR3: CASSPFLGEQYF. As DNA, the CDR3 is TGTGCCAGCTCACCCTTTCTAGGTGAGCAGTACTTC.

This chain links TRBV29-1 with TRBJ1-1; D perhaps matches TRBD1 (5 bases). Germline values: CDR1 SQVTM, CDR2 ANQGSEA. Trimming took 2 bases from V and 4 from J, leaving 11 bases between them. This CDR3 has 13 amino acids. CDR3 coding DNA: TGCAGCGTTGAATCCAGGGTTGGCACTGAAGCTTTCTTT. Amino acids: CSVESRVGTEAFF. The full variable domain, rest sourced from reference TRBV29-1 and TRBJ1-1, is SAVISQKPSRDICQRGTSLTIQCQVDSQVTMMFWYRQQPGQSLTLIATANQGSEATYESGFVIDKFPISRPNLTFSTLTVSNMSPEDSSIYLCSVESRVGTEAFFGQGTRLTVV.

The chain has TRBV30 and TRBJ2-7; possibly TRBD2 for D (5 bases). Germline assignment: CDR1 GTSNPN and CDR2 SVGIG (reference sequence). V was trimmed by 4 bases and J by 2 bases, leaving 12 bases between them. This CDR3 contains 13 residues. For the CDR3, the DNA is TGTGCCTGGAAGGGCTCAGCGGCCTACGAGCAGTACTTC. Its protein product is CAWKGSAAYEQYF.

The V and J genes are TRBV19 and TRBJ2-6, with D possibly matching TRBD1 (6 bases). V gave up 5 bases and J gave up 0 bases, with 14 bases separating them. The CDR3 is made up of 17 amino acids. Per the germline V gene, CDR1 is LNHDA and CDR2 is SQIVND (reference sequence). CDR3 bases: TGTGCCAGTAGTCTCGAGGGACAACACTCTGGGGCCAACGTCCTGACTTTC. As protein: CASSLEGQHSGANVLTF.

The chain carries TRBV6-5 and TRBJ2-7; D is uncertain. The CDR3 spans 11 residues. From germline, CDR1 is MNHEY and CDR2 SVGAGI. Trimming stripped 8 bases from V and 2 bases from J, with 7 bases between. CDR3 bases: TGTGCCAGCGGCCAAACCTACGAGCAGTACTTC. It specifies CASGQTYEQYF.

The chain combines TRBV19 with TRBJ1-5, with 7 positions matching TRBD1. The CDR3 is made up of 14 amino acids. In germline, CDR1 is LNHDA, CDR2 SQIVND (reference sequence). V trimming: 6 bases; J trimming: 6 bases; junction bases outside the gene matches: 8. The CDR3 is CASSVTGVSQPQHF. The CDR3 nucleotides are TGTGCCAGTAGCGTTACAGGGGTATCTCAGCCCCAGCATTTT.

This sequence joins TRBV5-1 and TRBJ2-5; possibly TRBD1 for D (6 bases). Per germline, CDR1 SGHRS and CDR2 YFSETQ. Trimming left V 2 bases short and J 2 bases short, with 10 bases between. CDR3 size: 14 residues. The CDR3 reads CASSFRGLQETQYF. The CDR3 nucleotides read TGCGCCAGCAGCTTCAGGGGCCTTCAAGAGACCCAGTACTTC.

This clone has a single count. The gene calls are TRBV6-5 and TRBJ1-5; 7 nucleotides line up with TRBD1. The V gene end was trimmed by 8 bases and the J gene end by 2 bases; junction bases not matched to a gene: 6. The germline CDR1 and CDR2 sequences are MNHEY and SVGAGI. The CDR3 spans 14 residues. The CDR3 here is CASGTDRGNQPQHF. DNA for the CDR3: TGTGCCAGCGGTACTGACAGGGGCAATCAGCCCCAGCATTTT.

The chain uses TRBV5-4 and TRBJ2-5, with 8 positions matching TRBD2. The CDR3 consists of 15 residues. The V gene end was trimmed by 4 bases and the J gene end by 2 bases; junction bases not matched to a gene: 7. Germline V CDR1 and CDR2: SGHNT, YYREEE (reference sequence). CDR3 sequence reads: CASSILAGMQETQYF. In DNA form, the CDR3 reads TGTGCCAGCAGCATCCTAGCGGGTATGCAAGAGACCCAGTACTTC.

The rearrangement joins TRBV9 to TRBJ2-1; 10 positions agree with TRBD2. This CDR3 has 16 residues. Trimming cost V 0 bases and J 8 bases; bases outside gene matches: 8. Germline V lookup: CDR1 SGDLS, CDR2 YYNGEE. This chain's CDR3 is CASSVASLAGDYEQFF. In nucleotides, the CDR3 is TGTGCCAGCAGCGTAGCTTCGCTAGCGGGAGACTATGAGCAGTTCTTC.

In its sample, this clone was seen many times. V is TRBV29-1 and J is TRBJ1-2; TRBD1 matches at 7 bases. Trimming at V came to 7 bases and at J to 8 bases, leaving 4 bases not matched to a gene. The CDR3 totals 10 residues. CDR1 is SQVTM and CDR2 is ANQGSEA in the germline V gene. The CDR3, as DNA: TGCAGCGATGACAGGGAAGGCTACACCTTC. This gives the protein CSDDREGYTF.

The chain joins TRBV10-2 to TRBJ2-4; 9 bases are shared with TRBD1. The V segment lost 8 bases and the J segment 7 bases; nucleotides outside the gene matches: 6. The germline V gene encodes CDR1 WSHSY and CDR2 SAAADI. This CDR3 is built from 13 residues. The CDR3 DNA sequence: TGCGCCAGCCGAAGGGACAGGGAGAACATTCAGTACTTC. It codes for CASRRDRENIQYF.

The chain has TRBV19 and TRBJ1-6; D is uncertain. Trimming took off 4 bases at V and 5 bases at J, with 9 bases between the two ends. CDR1 and CDR2 (germline): LNHDA, SQIVND (reference sequence). The CDR3 sequence is 14 residues long. DNA for the CDR3: TGTGCCAGTAGTACAGGACTCGATAATTCACCCCTCCACTTT. Its protein is CASSTGLDNSPLHF. The full variable domain, with the rest looked up from reference TRBV19 and TRBJ1-6, is DGGITQSPKYLFRKEGQNVTLSCEQNLNHDAMYWYRQDPGQGLRLIYYSQIVNDFQKGDIAEGYSVSREKKESFPLTVTSAQKNPTAFYLCASSTGLDNSPLHFGNGTRLTVT.

The chain recombines TRBV29-1 with TRBJ1-1; D gene ambiguous. This CDR3 is 10 amino acids long. Trimming removed 6 bases from V and 1 base from J, with 3 bases in between. CDR1 is SQVTM and CDR2 is ANQGSEA in the germline V gene. The CDR3 sequence: CSVRNTEAFF. The CDR3 nucleotides read TGCAGCGTGCGGAACACTGAAGCTTTCTTT. Full variable domain (outside the CDR3, taken from reference TRBV29-1 and TRBJ1-1): SAVISQKPSRDICQRGTSLTIQCQVDSQVTMMFWYRQQPGQSLTLIATANQGSEATYESGFVIDKFPISRPNLTFSTLTVSNMSPEDSSIYLCSVRNTEAFFGQGTRLTVV.

J is TRBJ1-2 and V is TRBV20-1; no firm D call. Germline CDR1 DFQATT, CDR2 SNEGSKA (reference sequence). With 6 bases removed from V and 5 bases from J, the gap between germline ends came to 10 bases. The CDR3 sequence is 11 residues long. The CDR3 protein is CSAWGGYGYTF. The DNA for the CDR3 is TGCAGTGCCTGGGGAGGATATGGCTACACCTTC.

This chain joins TRBV5-1 and TRBJ1-1; no clear D. Trimming removed 6 bases at V and 0 bases at J, with 12 bases between. Germline V gene sequence: CDR1 SGHRS, CDR2 YFSETQ. CDR3 length equals 14 residues. In DNA form, the CDR3 reads TGCGCCAGCACCCCGACTGCAATGAACACTGAAGCTTTCTTT. Translated, it gives CASTPTAMNTEAFF.

The chain uses TRBV7-2 and TRBJ2-2, with D possibly TRBD2 on 7 matching bases. This CDR3 has 16 amino acids. Between the trimmed V and J ends, which lost 2 bases and 5 bases, there was a span of 15 bases. Germline values: CDR1 SGHTA, CDR2 FQGNSA. In DNA, the CDR3 is TGTGCCAGCAGCTTACGGGGGGCCCCGGGGACCGGGGAGCTGTTTTTT. It encodes CASSLRGAPGTGELFF.

The chain employs TRBV10-3 and TRBJ2-2; no clear D. The CDR3 loop spans 13 amino acids. Trimming cost V 2 bases and J 7 bases, with 8 bases left between them. The germline CDR1 and CDR2 sequences are ENHRY and SYGVKD. The CDR3 is CAISELPSGELFF. In nucleotides, the CDR3 is TGTGCCATCAGTGAGCTTCCCAGCGGGGAGCTGTTTTTT.

This chain uses TRBV2 with TRBJ2-7, with 11 bases identical to TRBD2. The germline V gene encodes CDR1 SNHLY and CDR2 FYNNEI. The CDR3 spans 20 residues. Trimming at V came to 5 bases and at J to 2 bases, leaving 20 bases not matched to a gene. CDR3 amino acids: CASSHRQDRETSGITYEQYF. DNA for the CDR3: TGTGCCAGCAGTCATCGACAGGACAGGGAGACTAGCGGGATCACCTACGAGCAGTACTTC.